The 16 T cell receptor beta chains reported below all come from one sample, sequenced in a study of cytomegalovirus exposure and HLA in healthy donors. Both 60 Vbeta primers and 13 Jbeta primers went into the PCR. The assay was immunoSEQ multiplex PCR, and TCRdb's table has in-frame clones only and misses some. Reported are fewer than 30,000 clones; the ten largest clones contain approximately 0.69%. Sample: PBMCs. Source of these receptors: a man in his thirties or forties in good health and CMV-seronegative.

The chain couples TRBV5-1 to TRBJ2-4; TRBD1 matches at 12 bases. This CDR3 has 15 residues. The ends lost 0 bases at V and 7 bases at J; junction bases unmatched: 2. The germline gives CDR1 SGHRS, CDR2 YFSETQ. The CDR3 protein is CASSLVGTGGNIQYF. CDR3 DNA: TGCGCCAGCAGCTTGGTAGGGACAGGGGGCAACATTCAGTACTTC.

The chain combines TRBV7-2 with TRBJ1-5, with 8 bases that match TRBD1. Per germline, CDR1 SGHTA and CDR2 FQGNSA. V shed 10 bases and J 4 bases; nucleotides not matched to a gene: 9. The CDR3 runs 14 residues. The CDR3 spells CATQGTGVNQPQHF. The CDR3 DNA is TGTGCCACCCAGGGGACAGGAGTTAATCAGCCCCAGCATTTT.

The rearrangement uses TRBV7-7 and TRBJ2-5; 8 bases are shared with TRBD2. CDR1 and CDR2 (germline): SSHAT, FNYEAQ (reference sequence). The CDR3 consists of 13 residues. DNA of the CDR3: TGTGCGGTCACGGGAGGGCCAGAAGAGACCCAGTACTTC. This sequence encodes CAVTGGPEETQYF.

The rearrangement joins TRBV19 to TRBJ2-1, with 11 bases aligning to TRBD2. The CDR3 consists of 16 residues. V was pared by 4 bases and J by 5 bases, with 7 bases of the junction left unmatched. Germline V gives CDR1 LNHDA, CDR2 SQIVND (reference sequence). As DNA, the CDR3 is TGTGCCAGTAGTAGCTCTAGCGGGAGGAGACACAATGAGCAGTTCTTC. It specifies CASSSSSGRRHNEQFF.

The rearrangement links TRBV7-6 to TRBJ2-6; 7 nucleotides match TRBD2. J gave up 4 bases and V 1 base, and 1 base lay outside the gene matches. The V gene's germline CDR1 is SGHVS and CDR2 FNYEAQ. This CDR3 contains 15 residues. DNA of the CDR3: TGTGCCAGCAGCTTAGACGGGAGGGGGGCCAACGTCCTGACTTTC. As protein: CASSLDGRGANVLTF.

This chain connects TRBV19 to TRBJ1-2; 10 bases are shared with TRBD1. Germline loops: CDR1 LNHDA, CDR2 SQIVND (reference sequence). Trimming at V came to 3 bases and at J to 4 bases, leaving 2 bases not matched to a gene. This CDR3 is 14 amino acids long. CDR3 loop: CASSIDRGLYGYTF. CDR3 DNA: TGTGCCAGTAGTATCGACAGGGGGCTCTATGGCTACACCTTC.

The chain employs TRBV28 and TRBJ2-2; tentatively, D is TRBD2 (5 bases). Germline CDR1 is MDHEN and CDR2 is SYDVKM. The CDR3 totals 13 residues. V lost 7 bases and J lost 4, with 10 bases in between. CDR3 residues: CASINRGTGELFF. CDR3 in DNA: TGTGCCAGCATTAACCGGGGCACCGGGGAGCTGTTTTTT.

The V gene is TRBV15, the J gene TRBJ2-7; D uncertain. The germline V gene encodes CDR1 LNHNV and CDR2 YYDKDF (reference sequence). The CDR3 totals 15 residues. V was cut by 1 base and J by 3 bases, with 13 bases left in between. This chain's CDR3 is CATSRAPAGDYEQYF. In DNA form, the CDR3 reads TGTGCCACCAGCAGAGCCCCAGCAGGTGACTACGAGCAGTACTTC.

This rearrangement joins TRBV19 to TRBJ2-7; 9 bases map to TRBD1. The V segment lost 1 base and the J segment 3 bases; nucleotides outside the gene matches: 4. The CDR3 is 15 amino acids. Germline assignment: CDR1 LNHDA and CDR2 SQIVND (reference sequence). The CDR3 DNA is TGTGCCAGTAGTATAGTGACAGGGGGAGGCTACGAGCAGTACTTC. This codes for CASSIVTGGGYEQYF.

The chain recombines TRBV11-3 with TRBJ2-6; maybe TRBD2 (7 bases). Trimming removed 8 bases from V and 0 bases from J, with 17 bases in between. The CDR3 is made up of 17 amino acids. Germline-derived CDR1 and CDR2 are SGHNT and YENEEA. In DNA form, the CDR3 reads TGTGCCAGCGTTAGGGGGGGTCCCCGCTCTGGGGCCAACGTCCTGACTTTC. Residues: CASVRGGPRSGANVLTF. The full variable domain, rest sourced from reference TRBV11-3 and TRBJ2-6, is EAGVVQSPRYKIIEKKQPVAFWCNPISGHNTLYWYLQNLGQGPELLIRYENEEAVDDSQLPKDRFSAERLKGVDSTLKIQPAELGDSAVYLCASVRGGPRSGANVLTFGAGSRLTVL.

CDR3 DNA sequence: TGTGCCAGTAGTATTAATCTACGGACAATGTATTTT. Protein: CASSINLRTMYF. V gene TRBV19 combines with J gene TRBJ1-3; the D gene is possibly TRBD1 (5 bases). Deletions cut 3 bases from V and 16 bases from J, with 16 bases between. The CDR3 spans 12 residues. CDR1 and CDR2 from the germline V gene are LNHDA and SQIVND (reference sequence).

J is TRBJ1-3 and V is TRBV9; 7 bases line up with TRBD1. Per the germline V gene, CDR1 is SGDLS and CDR2 is YYNGEE. The CDR3 is 16 residues long. J gave up 1 base and V 0 bases, and 4 bases lay outside the gene matches. The CDR3 nucleotides are TGTGCCAGCAGCGTAGGAGTGGGACAGTCTGGAAACACCATATATTTT. Amino acid sequence: CASSVGVGQSGNTIYF.

The J gene is TRBJ1-1, the V gene TRBV7-9, with D uncertain. The CDR3 has 15 amino acids. Germline loops: CDR1 SEHNR, CDR2 FQNEAQ (reference sequence). The V and J ends lost 5 bases and 4 bases respectively, with 17 bases between them. The CDR3 spells CASSAPVRSGTEAFF. DNA for the CDR3: TGTGCCAGCAGCGCCCCGGTGAGGAGCGGCACTGAAGCTTTCTTT.

This chain joins TRBV29-1 and TRBJ2-3; possible D gene TRBD2, 5 bases. Germline loops: CDR1 SQVTM, CDR2 ANQGSEA. Trimming left V 6 bases short and J 2 bases short, with 30 bases between. The length of the CDR3 is 19 residues. CDR3 region: CSVHPAGGIFVEVTDTQYF. CDR3 DNA sequence: TGCAGCGTACATCCGGCAGGAGGTATCTTCGTAGAAGTCACAGATACGCAGTATTTT.

The chain carries TRBV11-3 and TRBJ2-5; TRBD1 matches 10 bases. There are 16 residues in the CDR3. The ends lost 0 bases at V and 2 bases at J; junction bases unmatched: 3. Germline loops: CDR1 SGHNT, CDR2 YENEEA. Here the CDR3 reads CASSLEDRGGQETQYF. CDR3 nucleotide sequence: TGTGCCAGCAGCTTAGAGGACAGGGGGGGACAAGAGACCCAGTACTTC.

The CDR3 nucleotides read TGTGCCAGCAGCTCAGGGGGAGAGAACACCGGGGAGCTGTTTTTT. Protein product: CASSSGGENTGELFF. The chain is built from TRBV7-8 and TRBJ2-2; 7 nucleotides agree with TRBD1. This CDR3 contains 15 residues. CDR1 and CDR2 from the germline V gene are SGHVS and FQNEAQ. The V and J ends lost 4 bases and 1 base, in that order; junction bases with no gene match: 3. The entire variable domain, with the rest obtained from reference TRBV7-8 and TRBJ2-2, is as follows: GAGVSQSPRYKVAKRGQDVALRCDPISGHVSLFWYQQALGQGPEFLTYFQNEAQLDKSGLPSDRFFAERPEGSVSTLKIQRTQQEDSAVYLCASSSGGENTGELFFGEGSRLTVL.